This T cell receptor (beta chain) was found in a study of CD8+CD57+ T cells in acquired aplastic anemia. Germline V gene data show CDR1 as SGHTA and CDR2 as FQGTGA. V lost 1 base and J lost 7, with 18 bases in between. The CDR3 contains 16 residues. Patients picked for sequencing had shown CD8+CD57+ cell expansion detected by flow cytometry. Every patient had severe acquired aplastic anemia. The template for TCR beta VDJ and CDR3 sequence profiling was genomic DNA. One entry per CDR3 protein results from TCRdb running MiXCR on the reads. This sample yields 180,000 or so distinct CDR3 sequences, of which approximately 52% are seen a single time; 1.8% belongs to the top ten. This clonotype was detected many times.

This sequence was found in a human donor with aplastic anemia. Sequenced material: sorted CD4+, CD8+, or CD8+CD57+ T cells (not recorded which) from PBMCs. The V call is TRBV7-3, the J call TRBJ2-3; no reliable D call. The CDR3 region has the DNA TGTGCCAGCAGCTTAAGGGCGTCCGGGTCAAGCTATACGCAGTATTTT. It codes for CASSLRASGSSYTQYF.